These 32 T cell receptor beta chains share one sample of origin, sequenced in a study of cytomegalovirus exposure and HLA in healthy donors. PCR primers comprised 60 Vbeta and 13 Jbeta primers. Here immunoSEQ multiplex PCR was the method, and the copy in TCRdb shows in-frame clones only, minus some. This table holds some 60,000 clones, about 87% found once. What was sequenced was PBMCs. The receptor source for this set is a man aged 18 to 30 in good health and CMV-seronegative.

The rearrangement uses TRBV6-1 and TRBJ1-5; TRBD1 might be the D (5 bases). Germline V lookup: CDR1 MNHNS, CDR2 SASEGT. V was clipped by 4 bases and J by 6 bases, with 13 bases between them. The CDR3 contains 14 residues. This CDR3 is CASSGRVPGQPQHF. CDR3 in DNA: TGTGCCAGCAGTGGCAGGGTACCTGGTCAGCCCCAGCATTTT.

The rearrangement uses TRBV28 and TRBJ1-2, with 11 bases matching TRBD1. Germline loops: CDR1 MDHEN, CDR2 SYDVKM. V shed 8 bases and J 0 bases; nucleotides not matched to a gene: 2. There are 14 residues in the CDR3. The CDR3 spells CASGGQGANYGYTF. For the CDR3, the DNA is TGTGCCAGCGGGGGACAGGGGGCTAACTATGGCTACACCTTC.

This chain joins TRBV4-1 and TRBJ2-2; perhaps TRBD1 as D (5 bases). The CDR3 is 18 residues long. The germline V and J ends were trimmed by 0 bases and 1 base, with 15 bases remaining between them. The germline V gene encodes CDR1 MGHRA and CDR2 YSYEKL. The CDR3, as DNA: TGCGCCAGCAGCCAAGATACATGGCAGGGCGGGAACACCGGGGAGCTGTTTTTT. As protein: CASSQDTWQGGNTGELFF.

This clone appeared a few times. The CDR3 spells CASQGSYEQYF. The DNA of the CDR3 is TGTGCCTCACAGGGGAGCTACGAGCAGTACTTC. V usage is TRBV30 and J usage is TRBJ2-7; TRBD1 agrees at 7 bases. Germline CDR1 is GTSNPN and CDR2 is SVGIG (reference sequence). The CDR3 is made up of 11 amino acids. Unmatched junction bases numbered 3, after V lost 7 bases and J lost 3 bases. The whole variable domain, remainder taken from reference TRBV30 and TRBJ2-7, is SQTIHQWPATLVQPVGSPLSLECTVEGTSNPNLYWYRQAAGRGLQLLFYSVGIGQISSEVPQNLSASRPQDRQFILSSKKLLLSDSGFYLCASQGSYEQYFGPGTRLTVT.

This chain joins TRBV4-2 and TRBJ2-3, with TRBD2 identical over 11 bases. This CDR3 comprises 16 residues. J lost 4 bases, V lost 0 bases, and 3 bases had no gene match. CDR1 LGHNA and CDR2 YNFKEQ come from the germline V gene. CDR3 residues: CASSQDLSGGADTQYF. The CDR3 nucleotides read TGTGCCAGCAGCCAAGATCTTAGCGGGGGGGCAGATACGCAGTATTTT.

CDR3 DNA: TGCGCCAGCAGCCAAGAAGGGACGGGACTTCAAGCCGAGATCACCGGGGAGCTGTTTTTT. This codes for CASSQEGTGLQAEITGELFF. The rearrangement uses TRBV4-1 and TRBJ2-2, with D perhaps matching TRBD2 (6 bases). Germline V gives CDR1 MGHRA, CDR2 YSYEKL. This CDR3 is 20 amino acids long. V lost 0 bases to trimming and J lost 4 bases, with 24 bases between them.

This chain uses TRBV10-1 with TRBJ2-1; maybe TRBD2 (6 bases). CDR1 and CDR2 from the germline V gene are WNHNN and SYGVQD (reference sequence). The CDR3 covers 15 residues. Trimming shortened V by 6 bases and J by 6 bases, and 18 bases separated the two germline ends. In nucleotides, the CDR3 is TGCGCCAGCAGCCGGGACTCCGAGGCCCGCAATGAGCAGTTCTTC. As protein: CASSRDSEARNEQFF.

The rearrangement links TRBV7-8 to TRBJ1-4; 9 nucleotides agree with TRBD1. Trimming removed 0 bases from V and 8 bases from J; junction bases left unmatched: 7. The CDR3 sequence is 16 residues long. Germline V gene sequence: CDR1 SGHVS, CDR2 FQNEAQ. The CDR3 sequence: CASSLALLGTGEKLFF. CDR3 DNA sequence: TGTGCCAGCAGCTTAGCCCTCCTCGGGACAGGGGAAAAACTGTTTTTT.

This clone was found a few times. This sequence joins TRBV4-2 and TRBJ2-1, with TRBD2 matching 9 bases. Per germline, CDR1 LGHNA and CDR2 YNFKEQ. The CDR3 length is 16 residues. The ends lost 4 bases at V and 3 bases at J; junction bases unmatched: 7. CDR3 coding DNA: TGTGCCAGCAGCCTTCCGGGAGCGGGGGGCTACAATGAGCAGTTCTTC. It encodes CASSLPGAGGYNEQFF.

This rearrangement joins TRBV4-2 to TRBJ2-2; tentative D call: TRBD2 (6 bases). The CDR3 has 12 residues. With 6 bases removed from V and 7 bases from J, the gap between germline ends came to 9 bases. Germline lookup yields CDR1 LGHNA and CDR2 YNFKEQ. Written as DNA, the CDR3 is TGTGCCAGCAGACCGGAGGGCGGGGAGCTGTTTTTT. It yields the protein CASRPEGGELFF.

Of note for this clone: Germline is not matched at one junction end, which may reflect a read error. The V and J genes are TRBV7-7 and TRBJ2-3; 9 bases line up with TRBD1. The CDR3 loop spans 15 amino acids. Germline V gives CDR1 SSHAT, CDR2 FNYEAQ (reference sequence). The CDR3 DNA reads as TGTGCTAGCAGCATCGGGACAGGGTCATCAGATACGCAGTATTTT. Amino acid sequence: CASSIGTGSSDTQYF.

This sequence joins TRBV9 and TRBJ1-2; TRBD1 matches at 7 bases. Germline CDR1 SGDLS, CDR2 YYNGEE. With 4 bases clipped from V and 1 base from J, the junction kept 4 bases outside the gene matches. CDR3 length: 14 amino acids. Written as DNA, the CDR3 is TGTGCCAGCAGCCGCAGGGACAGTAACTATGGCTACACCTTC. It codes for CASSRRDSNYGYTF. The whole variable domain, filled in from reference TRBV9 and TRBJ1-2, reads DSGVTQTPKHLITATGQRVTLRCSPRSGDLSVYWYQQSLDQGLQFLIQYYNGEERAKGNILERFSAQQFPDLHSELNLSSLELGDSALYFCASSRRDSNYGYTFGSGTRLTVV.

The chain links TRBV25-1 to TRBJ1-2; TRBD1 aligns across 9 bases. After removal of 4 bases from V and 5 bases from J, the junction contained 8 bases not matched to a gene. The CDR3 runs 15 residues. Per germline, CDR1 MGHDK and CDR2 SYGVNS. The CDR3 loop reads CASSAWDRETYGYTF. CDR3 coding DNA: TGTGCCAGCAGTGCTTGGGACAGGGAAACATATGGCTACACCTTC.

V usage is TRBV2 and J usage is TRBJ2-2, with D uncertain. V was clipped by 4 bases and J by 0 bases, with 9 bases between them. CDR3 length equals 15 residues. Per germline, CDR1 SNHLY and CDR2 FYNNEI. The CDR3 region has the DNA TGTGCCAGCAGTGTGTGGCAACCGAACACCGGGGAGCTGTTTTTT. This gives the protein CASSVWQPNTGELFF.

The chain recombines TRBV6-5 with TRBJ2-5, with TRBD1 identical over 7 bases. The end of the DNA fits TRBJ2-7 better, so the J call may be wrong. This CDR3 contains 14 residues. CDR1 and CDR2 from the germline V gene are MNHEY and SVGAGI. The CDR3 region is CASTPTGIGYEQYF. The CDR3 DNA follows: TGTGCCAGCACCCCGACAGGGATAGGATACGAGCAGTACTTC.

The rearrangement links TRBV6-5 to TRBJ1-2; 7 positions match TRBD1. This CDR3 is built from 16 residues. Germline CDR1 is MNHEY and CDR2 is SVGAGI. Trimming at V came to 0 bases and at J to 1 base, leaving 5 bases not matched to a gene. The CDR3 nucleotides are TGTGCCAGCAGTTACTCCACAGGGGTCCTTAACTATGGCTACACCTTC. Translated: CASSYSTGVLNYGYTF.

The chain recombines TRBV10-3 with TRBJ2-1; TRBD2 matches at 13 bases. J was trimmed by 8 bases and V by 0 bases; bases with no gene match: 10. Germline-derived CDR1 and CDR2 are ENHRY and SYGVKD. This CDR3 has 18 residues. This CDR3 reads CAISESTSGGFLWDEQFF. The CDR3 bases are TGTGCCATCAGTGAGTCGACTAGCGGGGGGTTCCTTTGGGATGAGCAGTTCTTC.

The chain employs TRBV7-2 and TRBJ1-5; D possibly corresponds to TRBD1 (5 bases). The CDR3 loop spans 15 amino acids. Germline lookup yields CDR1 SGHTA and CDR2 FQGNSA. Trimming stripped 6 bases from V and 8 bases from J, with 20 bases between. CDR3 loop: CASRSAPGEGKPQHF. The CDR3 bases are TGTGCCAGCAGATCCGCGCCGGGGGAGGGCAAGCCCCAGCATTTT. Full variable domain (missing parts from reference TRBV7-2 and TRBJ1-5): GAGVSQSPSNKVTEKGKDVELRCDPISGHTALYWYRQSLGQGLEFLIYFQGNSAPDKSGLPSDRFSAERTGGSVSTLTIQRTQQEDSAVYLCASRSAPGEGKPQHFGDGTRLSIL.

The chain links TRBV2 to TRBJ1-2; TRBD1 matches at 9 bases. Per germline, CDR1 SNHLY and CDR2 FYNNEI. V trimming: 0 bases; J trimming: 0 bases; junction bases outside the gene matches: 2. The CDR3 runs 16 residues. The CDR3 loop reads CASSEAWDRANYGYTF. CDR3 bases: TGTGCCAGCAGTGAAGCCTGGGACAGGGCTAACTATGGCTACACCTTC.

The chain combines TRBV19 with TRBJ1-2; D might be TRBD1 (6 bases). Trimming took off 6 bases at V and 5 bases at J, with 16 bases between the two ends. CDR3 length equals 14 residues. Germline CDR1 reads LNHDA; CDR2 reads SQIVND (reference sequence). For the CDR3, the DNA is TGTGCCAGTAGCTTAGACAGGAAGTCTTATGGCTACACCTTC. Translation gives CASSLDRKSYGYTF. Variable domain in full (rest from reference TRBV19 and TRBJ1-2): DGGITQSPKYLFRKEGQNVTLSCEQNLNHDAMYWYRQDPGQGLRLIYYSQIVNDFQKGDIAEGYSVSREKKESFPLTVTSAQKNPTAFYLCASSLDRKSYGYTFGSGTRLTVV.

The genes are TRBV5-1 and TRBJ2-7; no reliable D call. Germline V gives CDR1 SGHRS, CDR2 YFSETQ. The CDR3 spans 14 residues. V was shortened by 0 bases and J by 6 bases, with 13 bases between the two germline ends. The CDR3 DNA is TGCGCCAGCAGCTTGGACCGAGACATTGGCGAGCAGTACTTC. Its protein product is CASSLDRDIGEQYF.

The CDR3 is CASSADRATGEQYF. CDR3 nucleotide sequence: TGTGCCAGCAGCGCGGACAGGGCTACGGGGGAGCAGTACTTC. The J gene is TRBJ2-7, the V gene TRBV9; TRBD1 agrees at 8 bases. Per the germline V gene, CDR1 is SGDLS and CDR2 is YYNGEE. This CDR3 contains 14 residues. Germline trimming cut 3 bases from V and 7 bases from J; bases unmatched to any gene: 9.

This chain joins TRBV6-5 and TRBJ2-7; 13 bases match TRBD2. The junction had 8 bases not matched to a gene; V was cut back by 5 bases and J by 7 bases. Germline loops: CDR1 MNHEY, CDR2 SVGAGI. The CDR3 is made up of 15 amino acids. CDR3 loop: CASSPTSGGAGEQYF. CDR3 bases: TGTGCCAGCAGTCCAACTAGCGGGGGGGCGGGGGAGCAGTACTTC.

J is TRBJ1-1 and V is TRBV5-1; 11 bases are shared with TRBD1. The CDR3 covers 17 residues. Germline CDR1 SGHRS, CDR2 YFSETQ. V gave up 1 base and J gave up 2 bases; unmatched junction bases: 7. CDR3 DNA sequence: TGCGCCAGCAGCTTGCCGGGACAGGGGGGTTCAAACACTGAAGCTTTCTTT. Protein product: CASSLPGQGGSNTEAFF.

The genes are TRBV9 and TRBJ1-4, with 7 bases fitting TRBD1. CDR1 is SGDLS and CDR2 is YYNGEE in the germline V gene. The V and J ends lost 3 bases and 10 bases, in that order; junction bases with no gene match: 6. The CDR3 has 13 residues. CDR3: CASSDRQGAKLFF. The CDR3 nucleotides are TGTGCCAGCAGCGATCGACAGGGTGCAAAACTGTTTTTT.

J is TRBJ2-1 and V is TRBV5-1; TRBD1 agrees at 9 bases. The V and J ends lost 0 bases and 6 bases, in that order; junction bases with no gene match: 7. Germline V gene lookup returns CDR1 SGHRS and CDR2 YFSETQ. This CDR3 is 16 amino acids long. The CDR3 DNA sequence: TGCGCCAGCAGCTTGGCCGGGACAGGGACTGTCAATGAGCAGTTCTTC. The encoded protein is CASSLAGTGTVNEQFF.

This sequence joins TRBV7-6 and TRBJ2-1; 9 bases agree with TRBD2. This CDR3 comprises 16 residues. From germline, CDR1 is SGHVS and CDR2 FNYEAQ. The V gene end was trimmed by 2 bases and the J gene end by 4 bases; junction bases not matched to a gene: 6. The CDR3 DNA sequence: TGTGCCAGCAGCTTAAGGGGCGGGGGGGCGTACAATGAGCAGTTCTTC. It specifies CASSLRGGGAYNEQFF.

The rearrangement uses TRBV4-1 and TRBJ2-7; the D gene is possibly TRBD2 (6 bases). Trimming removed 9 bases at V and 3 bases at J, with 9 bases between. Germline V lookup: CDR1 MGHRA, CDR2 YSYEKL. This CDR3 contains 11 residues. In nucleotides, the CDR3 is TGCGCCAGTGGGGGGAACTACGAGCAGTACTTC. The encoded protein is CASGGNYEQYF.

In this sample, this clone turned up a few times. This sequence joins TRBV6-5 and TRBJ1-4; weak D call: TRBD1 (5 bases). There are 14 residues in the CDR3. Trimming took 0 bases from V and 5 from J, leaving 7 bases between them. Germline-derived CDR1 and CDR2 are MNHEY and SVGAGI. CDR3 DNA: TGTGCCAGCAGTTACTCAGGGGAAAATGAAAAACTGTTTTTT. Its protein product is CASSYSGENEKLFF.

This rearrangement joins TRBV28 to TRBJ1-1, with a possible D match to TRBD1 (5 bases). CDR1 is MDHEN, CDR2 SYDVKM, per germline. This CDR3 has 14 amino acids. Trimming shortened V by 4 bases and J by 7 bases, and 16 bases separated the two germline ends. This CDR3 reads CASSYGTVLGEAFF. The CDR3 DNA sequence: TGTGCCAGCAGTTACGGGACTGTGTTGGGTGAAGCTTTCTTT.

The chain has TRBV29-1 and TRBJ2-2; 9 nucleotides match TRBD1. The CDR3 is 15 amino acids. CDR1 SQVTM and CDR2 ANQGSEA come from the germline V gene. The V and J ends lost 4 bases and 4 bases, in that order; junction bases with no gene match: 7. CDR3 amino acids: CSVGGQGGGTGELFF. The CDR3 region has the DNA TGCAGCGTTGGGGGACAGGGTGGCGGCACCGGGGAGCTGTTTTTT.

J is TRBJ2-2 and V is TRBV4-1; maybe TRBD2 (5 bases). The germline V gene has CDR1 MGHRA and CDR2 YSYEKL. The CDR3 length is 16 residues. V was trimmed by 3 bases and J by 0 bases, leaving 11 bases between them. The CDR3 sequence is CASSHRRGPNTGELFF. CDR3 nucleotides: TGCGCCAGCAGCCACCGTCGGGGTCCGAACACCGGGGAGCTGTTTTTT.